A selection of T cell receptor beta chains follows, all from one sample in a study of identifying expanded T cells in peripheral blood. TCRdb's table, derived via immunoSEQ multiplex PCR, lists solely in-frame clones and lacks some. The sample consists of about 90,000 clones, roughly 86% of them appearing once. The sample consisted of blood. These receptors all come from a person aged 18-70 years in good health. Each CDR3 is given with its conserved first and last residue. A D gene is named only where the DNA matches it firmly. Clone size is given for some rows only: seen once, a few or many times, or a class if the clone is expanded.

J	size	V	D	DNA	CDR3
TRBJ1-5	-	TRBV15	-	TGTGCCACCAGCAGTGGTCAGGGAATCAATCAGCCCCAGCATTTT	CATSSGQGINQPQHF
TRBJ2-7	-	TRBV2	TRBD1	TGTGCCAGCAGATTACAGGGGGCAATATCCTACGAGCAGTACTTC	CASRLQGAISYEQYF
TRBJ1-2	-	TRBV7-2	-	TGTGCCAGCAGCCCTCCTTCCTATGGCTACACCTTC	CASSPPSYGYTF
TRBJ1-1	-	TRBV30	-	TGTGCCTGGAAGGTTCCAGGAGGGCTCTCCCGCACTGAAGCTTTCTTT	CAWKVPGGLSRTEAFF
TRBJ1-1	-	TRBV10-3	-	TGTGCCATCAGTGAGGGGCAGATGAACACTGAAGCTTTCTTT	CAISEGQMNTEAFF
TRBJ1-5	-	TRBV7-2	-	TGTGCCAGCAGCTCCTCCCCCGATCAGCCCCAGCATTTT	CASSSSPDQPQHF
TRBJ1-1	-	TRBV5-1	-	TGCGCCAGCAGCGATAGCGACAGATCGGGGGACACTGAAGCTTTCTTT	CASSDSDRSGDTEAFF
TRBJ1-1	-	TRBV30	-	TGTGCCTGGATTGGGAGGAGGGCTGAAGCTTTCTTT	CAWIGRRAEAFF
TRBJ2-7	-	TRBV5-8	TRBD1	TGTGCCAGCAGCTCGAGAGGACAGGGCAACGAGCAGTACTTC	CASSSRGQGNEQYF
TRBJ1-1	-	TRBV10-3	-	TGTGCCATCAGTGAGAGGGCAGGGAGGACTGAAGCTTTCTTT	CAISERAGRTEAFF
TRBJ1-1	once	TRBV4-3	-	TGCGCCAGCAGCCAAGATGTCTTTAGGATGGAGAACACTGAAGCTTTCTTT	CASSQDVFRMENTEAFF
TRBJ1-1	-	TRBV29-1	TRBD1	TGCAGCGGACGCGCAGGGGGGAGGATGAACACTGAAGCTTTCTTT	CSGRAGGRMNTEAFF
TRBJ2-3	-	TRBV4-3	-	TGCGCCAGCAGCAAAGATGTAGGAAGGAACACAGATACGCAGTATTTT	CASSKDVGRNTDTQYF
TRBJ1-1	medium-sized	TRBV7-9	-	TGTGCCAGCAGCTTAGGAACTGAAGCTTTCTTT	CASSLGTEAFF
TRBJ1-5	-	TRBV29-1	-	TGCAGCGTGGCGACAGGTCCCAACCAGCCCCAGCATTTT	CSVATGPNQPQHF
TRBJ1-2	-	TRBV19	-	TGTGCCAGTAGTACCATGGACGGTGACTATGGCTACACCTTC	CASSTMDGDYGYTF
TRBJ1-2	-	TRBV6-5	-	TGTGCCATTGGGGAGCCTAACTATGGCTACACCTTC	CAIGEPNYGYTF
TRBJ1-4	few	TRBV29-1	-	TGCAGCGTCTTATATTCCTGGAAACTGTTTTTT	CSVLYSWKLFF
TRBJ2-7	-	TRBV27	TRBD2	TGTGCCAGCAGTTTACCACCTTTGAGACTAGCGGGGGGGCCGGTTTTTTACGAGCAGTACTTC	CASSLPPLRLAGGPVFYEQYF
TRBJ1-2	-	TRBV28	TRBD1	TGTGCCAGCAGTAGGACAGGGGGCGATGGCTATGGCTACACCTTC	CASSRTGGDGYGYTF
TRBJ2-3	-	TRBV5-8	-	TGTGCCAGCAGTCTTAACCGGAGAGATACGCAGTATTTT	CASSLNRRDTQYF
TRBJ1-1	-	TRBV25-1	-	TGTGCCAGCAGTGATTTGAGGCTTATAAACACTGAAGCTTTCTTT	CASSDLRLINTEAFF